The present TCR beta chain was sequenced within a study of blood T cell repertoires in COVID-19. The overall study: The United States, Italy and Spain provided the acute and convalescent COVID-19 samples. PBMCs, B-cell-depleted T cells, or T cells provided the cDNA or gDNA that made up the material.

Original methodology: How many nucleated cells were present was estimated from reference gene primer amplification. The method was immunoSEQ multiplex PCR; TCRdb's version includes in-frame clones alone and lacks a portion of them. V, J and clone size derive from that table, while D and trimming were established from the DNA sequence. The sample includes roughly 100,000 clones, 88% seen only once; the top ten take about 3%. The germline CDR1 and CDR2 sequences are SGHDT and YYEEEE. The CDR3 has 15 amino acids. V dropped 4 bases and J dropped 2 bases, with 15 bases sitting between them. This sequence was found in a human donor in a cohort sampled during active COVID-19. Sequenced input: peripheral blood. The rearrangement links TRBV5-6 to TRBJ1-2; a weak D match, TRBD1 (5 bases). The CDR3 is CASSLTALGNYGYTF. CDR3 coding DNA: TGTGCCAGCAGCCTGACAGCTTTAGGAAACTATGGCTACACCTTC. Looking up the rest from reference TRBV5-6 and TRBJ1-2 gives the full variable domain: DAGVTQSPTHLIKTRGQQVTLRCSPKSGHDTVSWYQQALGQGPQFIFQYYEEEERQRGNFPDRFSGHQFPNYSSELNVNALLLGDSALYLCASSLTALGNYGYTFGSGTRLTVV.